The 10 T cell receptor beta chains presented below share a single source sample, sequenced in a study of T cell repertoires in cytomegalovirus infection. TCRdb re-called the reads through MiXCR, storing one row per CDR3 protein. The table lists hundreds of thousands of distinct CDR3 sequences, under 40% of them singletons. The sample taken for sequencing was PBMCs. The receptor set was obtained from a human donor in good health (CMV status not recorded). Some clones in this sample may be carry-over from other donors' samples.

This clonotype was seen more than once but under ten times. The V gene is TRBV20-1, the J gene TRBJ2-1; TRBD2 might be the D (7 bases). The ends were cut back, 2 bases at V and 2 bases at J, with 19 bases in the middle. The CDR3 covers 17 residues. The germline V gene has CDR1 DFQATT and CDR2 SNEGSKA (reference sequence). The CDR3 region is CSARRLWRGRAYNEQFF. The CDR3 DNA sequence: TGCAGTGCTAGACGCCTTTGGCGGGGGCGAGCCTACAATGAGCAGTTCTTC.

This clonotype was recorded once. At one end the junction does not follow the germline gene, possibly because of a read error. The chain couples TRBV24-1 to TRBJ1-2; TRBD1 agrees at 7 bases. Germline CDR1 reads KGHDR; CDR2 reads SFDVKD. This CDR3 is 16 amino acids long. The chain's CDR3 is CANSDRQGGGVYGYTF. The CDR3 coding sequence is TGTGCCAACAGTGACCGACAGGGTGGAGGAGTCTATGGCTACACCTTC.

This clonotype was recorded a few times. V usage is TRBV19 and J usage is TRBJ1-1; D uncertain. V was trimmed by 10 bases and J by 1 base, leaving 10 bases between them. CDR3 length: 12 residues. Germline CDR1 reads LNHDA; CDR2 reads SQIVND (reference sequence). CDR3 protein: CATTTGNTEAFF. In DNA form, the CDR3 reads TGTGCCACTACTACGGGGAACACTGAAGCTTTCTTT.

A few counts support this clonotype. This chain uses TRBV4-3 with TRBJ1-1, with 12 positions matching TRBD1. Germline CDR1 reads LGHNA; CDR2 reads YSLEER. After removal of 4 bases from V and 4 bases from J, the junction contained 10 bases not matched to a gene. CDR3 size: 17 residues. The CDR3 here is CASSPGTGGFRGTEAFF. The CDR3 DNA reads TGCGCCAGCAGCCCAGGGACAGGGGGCTTCCGTGGCACTGAAGCTTTCTTT.

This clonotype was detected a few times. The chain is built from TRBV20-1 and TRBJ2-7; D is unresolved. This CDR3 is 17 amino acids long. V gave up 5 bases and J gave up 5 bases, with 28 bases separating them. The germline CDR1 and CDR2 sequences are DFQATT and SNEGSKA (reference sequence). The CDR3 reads CSADDLLGRRSLHEQYF. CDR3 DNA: TGCAGTGCTGACGATCTGCTTGGTAGGCGTAGCCTCCACGAGCAGTACTTC.

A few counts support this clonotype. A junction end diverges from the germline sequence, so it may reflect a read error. The CDR3 sequence is CASSQGSGYEQYF. For the CDR3, the DNA is TGTGCCAGCAGCCAAGGTTCCGGTTACGAGCAGTACTTC. The chain couples TRBV4-1 to TRBJ2-7; D gene uncertain. From germline, CDR1 is MGHRA and CDR2 YSYEKL. This CDR3 contains 13 residues.

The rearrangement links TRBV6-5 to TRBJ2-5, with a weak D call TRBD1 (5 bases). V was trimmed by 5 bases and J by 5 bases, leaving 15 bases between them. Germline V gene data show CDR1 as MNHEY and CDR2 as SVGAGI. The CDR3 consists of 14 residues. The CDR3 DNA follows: TGTGCCAGCAGTCTTTCGGACATGAAGGAGACCCAGTACTTC. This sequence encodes CASSLSDMKETQYF.

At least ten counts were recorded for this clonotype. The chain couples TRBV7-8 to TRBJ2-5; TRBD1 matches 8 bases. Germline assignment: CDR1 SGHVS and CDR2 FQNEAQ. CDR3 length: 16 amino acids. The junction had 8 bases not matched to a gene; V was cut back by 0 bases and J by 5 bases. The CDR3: CASSLAQGQGVETQYF. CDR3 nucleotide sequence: TGTGCCAGCAGCTTAGCGCAAGGACAGGGAGTCGAGACCCAGTACTTC.

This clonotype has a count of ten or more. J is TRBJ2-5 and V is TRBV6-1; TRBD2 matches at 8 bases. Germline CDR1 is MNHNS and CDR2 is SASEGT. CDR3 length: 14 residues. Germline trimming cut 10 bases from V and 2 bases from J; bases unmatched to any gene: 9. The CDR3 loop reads CATRLSGGQETQYF. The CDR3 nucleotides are TGTGCCACCCGACTCAGCGGGGGACAAGAGACCCAGTACTTC.

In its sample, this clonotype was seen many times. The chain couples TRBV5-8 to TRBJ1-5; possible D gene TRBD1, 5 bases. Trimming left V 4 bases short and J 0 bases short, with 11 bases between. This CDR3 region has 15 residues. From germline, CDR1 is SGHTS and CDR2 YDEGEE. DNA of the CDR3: TGTGCCAGCAGCAAACTGACAGATAGCAATCAGCCCCAGCATTTT. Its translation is CASSKLTDSNQPQHF.